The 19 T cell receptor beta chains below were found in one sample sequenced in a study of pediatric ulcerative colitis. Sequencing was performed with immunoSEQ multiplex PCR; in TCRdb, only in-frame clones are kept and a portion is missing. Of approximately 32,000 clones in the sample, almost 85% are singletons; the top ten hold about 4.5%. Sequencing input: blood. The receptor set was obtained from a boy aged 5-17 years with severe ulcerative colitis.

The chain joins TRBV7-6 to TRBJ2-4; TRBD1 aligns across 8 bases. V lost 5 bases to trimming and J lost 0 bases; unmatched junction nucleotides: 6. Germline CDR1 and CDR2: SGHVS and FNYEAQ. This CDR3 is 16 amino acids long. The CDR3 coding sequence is TGTGCCAGCAGCCCGACAGGGGCTAGAGCCAAAAACATTCAGTACTTC. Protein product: CASSPTGARAKNIQYF. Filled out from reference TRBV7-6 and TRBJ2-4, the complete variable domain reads GAGVSQSPRYKVTKRGQDVALRCDPISGHVSLYWYRQALGQGPEFLTYFNYEAQQDKSGLPNDRFSAERPEGSISTLTIQRTEQRDSAMYRCASSPTGARAKNIQYFGAGTRLSVL.

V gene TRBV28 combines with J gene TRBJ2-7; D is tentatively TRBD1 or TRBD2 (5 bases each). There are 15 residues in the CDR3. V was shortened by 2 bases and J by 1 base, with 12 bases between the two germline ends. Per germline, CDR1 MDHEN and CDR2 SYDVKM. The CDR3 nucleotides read TGTGCCAGCAGTTTAGGGACGGCCGATTCCTACGAGCAGTACTTC. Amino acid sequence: CASSLGTADSYEQYF. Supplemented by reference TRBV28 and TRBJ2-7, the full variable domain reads DVKVTQSSRYLVKRTGEKVFLECVQDMDHENMFWYRQDPGLGLRLIYFSYDVKMKEKGDIPEGYSVSREKKERFSLILESASTNQTSMYLCASSLGTADSYEQYFGPGTRLTVT.

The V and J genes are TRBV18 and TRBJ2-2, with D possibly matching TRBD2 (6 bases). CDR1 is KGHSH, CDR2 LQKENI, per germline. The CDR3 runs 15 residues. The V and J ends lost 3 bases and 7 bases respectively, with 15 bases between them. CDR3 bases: TGTGCCAGCTCACCGTGGAGGGGAGGTGGCGGGGAGCTGTTTTTT. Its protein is CASSPWRGGGGELFF. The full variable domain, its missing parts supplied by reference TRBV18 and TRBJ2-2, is NAGVMQNPRHLVRRRGQEARLRCSPMKGHSHVYWYRQLPEEGLKFMVYLQKENIIDESGMPKERFSAEFPKEGPSILRIQQVVRGDSAAYFCASSPWRGGGGELFFGEGSRLTVL.

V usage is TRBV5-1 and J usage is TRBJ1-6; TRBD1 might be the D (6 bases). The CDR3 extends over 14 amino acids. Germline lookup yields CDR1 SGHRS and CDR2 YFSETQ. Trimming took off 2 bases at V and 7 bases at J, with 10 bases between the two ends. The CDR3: CASSFGQPNSPLHF. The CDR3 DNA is TGCGCCAGCAGCTTCGGACAGCCGAATTCACCCCTCCACTTT.

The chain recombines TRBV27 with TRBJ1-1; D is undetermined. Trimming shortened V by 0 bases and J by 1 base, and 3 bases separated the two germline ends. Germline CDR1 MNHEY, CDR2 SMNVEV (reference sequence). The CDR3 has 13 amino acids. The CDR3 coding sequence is TGTGCCAGCAGTTTATCGAAGAACACTGAAGCTTTCTTT. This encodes CASSLSKNTEAFF.

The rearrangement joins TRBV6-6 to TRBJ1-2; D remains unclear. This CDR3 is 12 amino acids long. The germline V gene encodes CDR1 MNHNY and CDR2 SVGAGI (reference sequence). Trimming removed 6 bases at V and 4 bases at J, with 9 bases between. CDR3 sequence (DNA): TGTGCCAGCAGCCCCAGCCGCTATGGCTACACCTTC. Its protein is CASSPSRYGYTF.

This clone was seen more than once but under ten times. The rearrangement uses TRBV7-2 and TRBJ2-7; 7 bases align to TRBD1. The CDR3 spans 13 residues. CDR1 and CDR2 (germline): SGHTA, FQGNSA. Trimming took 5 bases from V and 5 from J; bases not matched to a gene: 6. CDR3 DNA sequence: TGTGCCAGCAGCGCAACAGGGGTCGACGAGCAGTACTTC. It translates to CASSATGVDEQYF.

CDR3 DNA sequence: TGCGCCAGCAGCTCCGGGGGGACAGGGGTCCAGACCCAGTACTTC. Its protein product is CASSSGGTGVQTQYF. The V gene is TRBV5-1, the J gene TRBJ2-5; 10 bases map to TRBD1. V gave up 3 bases and J gave up 6 bases; unmatched junction bases: 8. Germline V gives CDR1 SGHRS, CDR2 YFSETQ. The CDR3 has 15 amino acids.

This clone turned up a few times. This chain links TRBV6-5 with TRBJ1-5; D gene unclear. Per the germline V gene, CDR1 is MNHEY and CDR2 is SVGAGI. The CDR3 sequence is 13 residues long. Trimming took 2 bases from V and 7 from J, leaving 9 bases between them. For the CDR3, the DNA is TGTGCCAGCAGTTACCTCGAGGGCCAGCCCCAGCATTTT. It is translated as CASSYLEGQPQHF.

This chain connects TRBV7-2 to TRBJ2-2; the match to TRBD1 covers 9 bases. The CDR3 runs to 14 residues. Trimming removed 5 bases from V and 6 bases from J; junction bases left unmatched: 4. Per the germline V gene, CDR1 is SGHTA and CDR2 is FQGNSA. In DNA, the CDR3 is TGTGCCAGCAGCGTACAGGGGGCCCCCGGGGAGCTGTTTTTT. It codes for CASSVQGAPGELFF.

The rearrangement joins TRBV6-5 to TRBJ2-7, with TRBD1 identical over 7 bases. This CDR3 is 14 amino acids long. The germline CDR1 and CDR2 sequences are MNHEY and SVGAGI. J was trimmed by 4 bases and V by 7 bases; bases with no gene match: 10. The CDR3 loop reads CASTAHRGGYEQYF. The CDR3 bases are TGTGCCAGCACCGCCCACAGGGGTGGTTACGAGCAGTACTTC.

CDR3 DNA: TGTGCCAGCAGTTTAGTTACGGGAAATTATGGCTACACCTTC. This codes for CASSLVTGNYGYTF. The V and J genes are TRBV28 and TRBJ1-2; D gene uncertain. There are 14 residues in the CDR3. Germline CDR1 MDHEN, CDR2 SYDVKM. V was shortened by 2 bases and J by 5 bases, with 12 bases between the two germline ends.

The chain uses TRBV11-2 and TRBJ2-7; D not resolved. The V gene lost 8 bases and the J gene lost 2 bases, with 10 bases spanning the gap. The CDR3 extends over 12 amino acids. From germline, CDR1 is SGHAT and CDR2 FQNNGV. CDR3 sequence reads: CASSNQAYEQYF. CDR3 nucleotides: TGTGCCAGCTCCAACCAGGCCTACGAGCAGTACTTC.

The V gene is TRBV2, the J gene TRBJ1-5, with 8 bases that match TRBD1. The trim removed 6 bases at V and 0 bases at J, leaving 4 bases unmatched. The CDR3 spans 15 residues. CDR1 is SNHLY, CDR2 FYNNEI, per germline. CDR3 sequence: CASSATGASNQPQHF. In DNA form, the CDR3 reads TGTGCCAGCAGCGCGACAGGGGCTAGCAATCAGCCCCAGCATTTT. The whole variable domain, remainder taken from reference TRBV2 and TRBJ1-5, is EPEVTQTPSHQVTQMGQEVILRCVPISNHLYFYWYRQILGQKVEFLVSFYNNEISEKSEIFDDQFSVERPDGSNFTLKIRSTKLEDSAMYFCASSATGASNQPQHFGDGTRLSIL.

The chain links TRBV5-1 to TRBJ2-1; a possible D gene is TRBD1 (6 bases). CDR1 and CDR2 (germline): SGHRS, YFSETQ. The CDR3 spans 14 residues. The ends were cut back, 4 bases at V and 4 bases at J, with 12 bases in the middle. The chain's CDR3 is CASSDRDIYNEQFF. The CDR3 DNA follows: TGCGCCAGCAGCGACCGGGACATTTACAATGAGCAGTTCTTC.

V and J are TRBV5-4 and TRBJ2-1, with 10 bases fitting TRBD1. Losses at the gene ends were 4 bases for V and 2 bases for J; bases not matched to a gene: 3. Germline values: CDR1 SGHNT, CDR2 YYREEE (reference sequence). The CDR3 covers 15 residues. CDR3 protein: CASSGGQGTYNEQFF. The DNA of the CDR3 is TGTGCCAGCAGCGGGGGACAGGGGACCTACAATGAGCAGTTCTTC.

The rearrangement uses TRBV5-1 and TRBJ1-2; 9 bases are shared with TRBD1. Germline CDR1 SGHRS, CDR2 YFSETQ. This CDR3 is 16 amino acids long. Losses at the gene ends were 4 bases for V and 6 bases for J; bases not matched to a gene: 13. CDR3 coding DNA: TGCGCCAGCAGCAGGACAGAGACAGGGGGAGGCGATGGCTACACCTTC. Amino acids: CASSRTETGGGDGYTF.

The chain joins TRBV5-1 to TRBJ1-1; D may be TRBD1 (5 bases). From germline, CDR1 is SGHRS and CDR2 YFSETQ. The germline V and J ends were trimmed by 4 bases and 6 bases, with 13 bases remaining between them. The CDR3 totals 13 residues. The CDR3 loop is CASSGLGEAEAFF. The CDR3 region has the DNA TGCGCCAGCAGCGGCTTGGGGGAGGCTGAAGCTTTCTTT.

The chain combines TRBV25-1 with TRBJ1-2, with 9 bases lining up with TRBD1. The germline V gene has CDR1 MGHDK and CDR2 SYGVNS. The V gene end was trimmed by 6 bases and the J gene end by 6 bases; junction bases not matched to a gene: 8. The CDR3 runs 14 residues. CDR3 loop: CASRETGGENGYTF. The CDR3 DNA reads TGTGCCAGCAGAGAAACAGGGGGCGAGAATGGCTACACCTTC.